A selection of T cell receptor beta chains follows, all from one sample in a study of T cells in Graves' hyperthyroidism and ophthalmopathy. Via MiXCR, TCRdb re-called the multiplex PCR reads, giving one row per CDR3 protein. The table records about 55,000 distinct CDR3 sequences, 53% of them present only once. Sequencing was performed on blood. Receptors were obtained from a woman aged 55-70 years with Graves' ophthalmopathy. Each CDR3 is given with its conserved first and last residue. A D gene is named only where the DNA matches it firmly. Clone size is not always given. Where it is, it says once, few, many or a class for expanded clones.

many,TRBJ2-7,NA,TRBV6-1,CASSASGIHYEQYF,TGTGCCAGCAGCGCTTCGGGCATCCACTACGAGCAGTACTTC
NA,TRBJ2-3,NA,TRBV10-1,CASSRSGTDTQYF,TGCGCCAGCAGTCGGTCGGGCACAGATACGCAGTATTTT
many,TRBJ1-6,TRBD1,TRBV5-8,CASSPRTGENSPLHF,TGTGCCAGCAGCCCACGGACAGGGGAAAATTCACCCCTCCACTTT
NA,TRBJ2-1,NA,TRBV20-1,CSATGDLSYEQFF,TGCAGTGCCACCGGGGACCTTAGCTATGAGCAGTTCTTC
NA,TRBJ2-3,TRBD1,TRBV5-1,CASRRTGGWADTQYF,TGCGCCAGCAGAAGAACAGGGGGATGGGCAGATACGCAGTATTTT
NA,TRBJ2-1,TRBD2,TRBV24-1,CATSDLQPGRAVDEQFF,TGTGCCACCAGTGATTTGCAACCAGGGAGGGCGGTCGATGAGCAGTTCTTC
NA,TRBJ1-3,NA,TRBV15,CATSRGGNTIYF,TGTGCCACCAGCAGGGGTGGAAACACCATATATTTT
NA,TRBJ1-4,NA,TRBV20-1,CSARVGSNEKLFF,TGCAGTGCTAGAGTCGGGAGTAATGAAAAACTGTTTTTT
NA,TRBJ2-7,NA,TRBV20-1,CSASPGEQYF,TGCAGTGCTAGCCCGGGGGAGCAGTACTTC
medium-sized,TRBJ1-6,TRBD1,TRBV10-3,CASTGQVDSPLHF,TGTGCCAGCACCGGACAGGTTGATTCACCCCTCCACTTT
NA,TRBJ1-5,NA,TRBV2,CASSDTGWSNQPHHF,TGTGCCAGCAGTGATACAGGTTGGAGCAATCAGCCCCATCATTTT
NA,TRBJ2-6,TRBD1,TRBV12-3/TRBV12-4,CASSSLLTGTCSGANVLTF,TGCGCCAGCAGTTCCCTTCTGACAGGGACATGCTCTGGGGCCAACGTCCTGACTTTC
many,TRBJ2-3,TRBD2,TRBV20-1,CSARDTSGHTDTQYF,TGCAGTGCTAGAGATACTAGCGGGCACACAGATACGCAGTATTTT
many,TRBJ1-6,TRBD1,TRBV28,CASRRGTGNNSPLHF,TGTGCCAGCAGACGTGGGACAGGAAATAATTCACCCCTCCACTTT
few,TRBJ1-1,NA,TRBV7-9,CASSDQLLMNTEAFF,TGTGCCAGCAGCGACCAGTTACTCATGAACACTGAAGCTTTCTTT
many,TRBJ1-1,TRBD1,TRBV13,CASQGGQAEAFF,TGTGCCAGCCAGGGGGGCCAGGCTGAAGCTTTCTTT
NA,TRBJ2-7,TRBD1,TRBV20-1,CSVGTGEYEQYF,TGCAGTGTCGGGACAGGGGAATACGAGCAGTACTTC
many,TRBJ2-7,NA,TRBV27,CATGTPYEQYF,TGTGCCACCGGGACTCCCTACGAGCAGTACTTC
NA,TRBJ1-6,NA,TRBV20-1,CSARDNAGTLPLHF,TGCAGTGCTAGAGATAACGCGGGGACTTTGCCCCTCCACTTT
NA,TRBJ2-3,TRBD2,TRBV19,CASSGGLAGVPHTDTQYF,TGTGCCAGTAGTGGGGGACTAGCGGGAGTCCCCCACACAGATACGCAGTATTTT
many,TRBJ2-1,TRBD2,TRBV9,CASSALAGGPYNEQFF,TGTGCCAGCAGCGCCTTAGCGGGGGGGCCTTACAATGAGCAGTTCTTC
NA,TRBJ2-1,TRBD2,TRBV7-2,CASSLEGTSLGNEQFF,TGTGCCAGCAGCTTAGAGGGGACTAGTCTCGGCAATGAGCAGTTCTTC
many,TRBJ2-5,NA,TRBV12-3/TRBV12-4,CASSRDRETQYF,TGTGCCAGCAGCCGGGATCGAGAGACCCAGTACTTC
NA,TRBJ2-7,NA,TRBV9,CASSSEGYEQYF,TGTGCCAGCAGCTCAGAAGGTTACGAGCAGTACTTC
many,TRBJ2-2,NA,TRBV19,CASSIAGRVESGELFF,TGTGCCAGTAGTATAGCGGGCAGGGTTGAGTCCGGGGAGCTGTTTTTT
NA,TRBJ1-6,TRBD1,TRBV19,CASSITGDNSPLHF,TGTGCCAGTAGTATCACAGGGGATAATTCACCCCTCCACTTT
many,TRBJ1-5,NA,TRBV9,CASSRGSDQPQHF,TGTGCCAGCAGCAGGGGCAGCGATCAGCCCCAGCATTTT
many,TRBJ2-7,TRBD2,TRBV7-2,CASSFNSGRAYEQYF,TGTGCCAGCAGCTTCAATAGCGGGAGGGCCTACGAGCAGTACTTC
many,TRBJ2-2,NA,TRBV20-1,CSARDQPNTGELFF,TGCAGTGCAAGGGACCAGCCGAACACCGGGGAGCTGTTTTTT
many,TRBJ2-1,TRBD1,TRBV7-9,CAYIQGDRGNEQFF,TGTGCCTACATCCAGGGGGACAGGGGCAATGAGCAGTTCTTC
many,TRBJ2-1,TRBD1,TRBV11-2,CASSIWTGGDEQFF,TGTGCCAGCAGCATCTGGACAGGGGGCGATGAGCAGTTCTTC
NA,TRBJ1-1,NA,TRBV29-1,CSANRGTEAFF,TGCAGCGCAAACAGAGGCACTGAAGCTTTCTTT
many,TRBJ2-1,NA,TRBV20-1,CSAAGGPTHNEQFF,TGCAGTGCCGCTGGGGGCCCCACGCACAATGAGCAGTTCTTC
NA,TRBJ2-5,TRBD2,TRBV4-1,CASSQTARGDPETQYF,TGCGCCAGCAGCCAAACCGCGCGGGGGGACCCTGAGACCCAGTACTTC
many,TRBJ2-1,TRBD2,TRBV5-6,CASSGGLADSYNEQFF,TGTGCCAGCAGCGGGGGACTAGCGGACTCCTACAATGAGCAGTTCTTC
NA,TRBJ1-4,NA,TRBV7-2,CASSQGSVNYEKLFF,TGTGCCAGCAGCCAAGGGTCGGTGAACTATGAAAAACTGTTTTTT
many,TRBJ2-2,TRBD2,TRBV5-4,CASRRSGRTTGELFF,TGTGCCAGCAGGCGTAGCGGGAGAACCACCGGGGAGCTGTTTTTT
many,TRBJ1-2,NA,TRBV6-2/TRBV6-3,CASRSQGNYGYTF,TGTGCCAGCAGATCACAGGGAAACTATGGCTACACCTTC
many,TRBJ2-5,NA,TRBV6-2/TRBV6-3,CASSYAQETQYF,TGTGCCAGCAGTTACGCCCAAGAGACCCAGTACTTC
NA,TRBJ1-4,NA,TRBV7-2,CASSLAQYTGRRANEKLFF,TGTGCCAGCAGCTTAGCCCAGTATACAGGGCGACGGGCTAATGAAAAACTGTTTTTT
many,TRBJ2-6,NA,TRBV2,CASTEVGGGANVLTF,TGTGCCAGCACCGAAGTTGGGGGTGGGGCCAACGTCCTGACTTTC
NA,TRBJ2-1,NA,TRBV10-1,CAIRSNRNTEANEQFF,TGCGCCATCCGCAGTAATAGGAACACTGAAGCGAATGAGCAGTTCTTC
many,TRBJ2-7,NA,TRBV27,CASSPGPGLEQYF,TGTGCCAGCAGTCCCGGCCCGGGCCTGGAGCAGTACTTC
NA,TRBJ2-3,NA,TRBV10-3,CAISESWGLDTDTQYF,TGTGCCATCAGTGAGTCGTGGGGGTTGGACACCGATACGCAGTATTTT
many,TRBJ1-3,NA,TRBV7-9,CASSILQGTGNTIYF,TGTGCCAGCAGCATCCTCCAGGGGACTGGAAACACCATATATTTT
NA,TRBJ2-7,NA,TRBV5-5,CASSFALEQYF,TGTGCCAGCAGCTTCGCCCTCGAGCAGTACTTC
many,TRBJ2-7,NA,TRBV6-5,CASRARTASYEQYF,TGTGCCAGCAGAGCTAGGACGGCTTCCTACGAGCAGTACTTC
NA,TRBJ1-2,NA,TRBV20-1,CSASRGGYTF,TGCAGTGCTAGTAGGGGTGGCTACACCTTC
many,TRBJ2-2,TRBD1,TRBV5-1,CASSWGDRGMAGELFF,TGCGCCAGCAGCTGGGGGGACAGGGGGATGGCCGGGGAGCTGTTTTTT
many,TRBJ1-1,TRBD1,TRBV12-3/TRBV12-4,CASRTGNTEAFF,TGTGCCAGCCGGACAGGGAACACTGAAGCTTTCTTT
many,TRBJ2-5,TRBD2,TRBV2,CASSEPGASGAGTQYF,TGTGCCAGCAGTGAACCGGGTGCTAGCGGCGCTGGGACCCAGTACTTC
many,TRBJ1-2,NA,TRBV5-8,CASSDGTVNYGYTF,TGTGCCAGCAGCGACGGGACGGTGAACTATGGCTACACCTTC
NA,TRBJ2-5,NA,TRBV2,CASSAGQNQETQYF,TGTGCCAGCAGCGCGGGACAAAACCAAGAGACCCAGTACTTC